This T cell receptor (beta chain) was documented in a study of blood T cell repertoires in COVID-19. Whole-study context: Researchers got acute and convalescent COVID-19 samples from the United States, Italy and Spain. From T cells, B-cell-depleted T cells, or PBMCs came the material, which was cDNA or gDNA.

This clone was seen a single time. Per the original methods: Estimates of nucleated cell counts were drawn from the amplification of reference gene primers. TCRdb's table, derived via immunoSEQ multiplex PCR, lists solely in-frame clones and lacks some. That table gives V, J and clone size, and the DNA gave D and trimming. The sample carries around 94,000 clones, around 90% recorded once. Germline V gene lookup returns CDR1 SNHLY and CDR2 FYNNEI. This CDR3 region has 15 residues. V was shortened by 2 bases and J by 1 base, with 9 bases between the two germline ends. The TCR originated in a man aged 50 or older with active or convalescent COVID-19. What was sequenced was peripheral blood. The chain couples TRBV2 to TRBJ1-5; TRBD1 is a possible D gene (5 bases). The CDR3: CASSEQGWSNQPQHF. The CDR3 nucleotides are TGTGCCAGCAGTGAACAGGGATGGAGCAATCAGCCCCAGCATTTT.